Following are 22 T cell receptor beta chains from one sample sequenced in a study of cytomegalovirus exposure and HLA in healthy donors. Vbeta (60) and Jbeta (13) primers were used in the PCR. Libraries were prepared by immunoSEQ multiplex PCR; TCRdb keeps only in-frame clonotypes and omits some of them. The table lists some 180,000 clones, more than 85% of them singletons, with around 0.21% in the top ten. The sequenced sample consisted of PBMCs. The origin of the receptors is a girl less than two years old in good health and CMV-seronegative.

V usage is TRBV7-3 and J usage is TRBJ2-7, with TRBD2 matching 7 bases. CDR3 size: 16 residues. Trimming at V came to 5 bases and at J to 4 bases, leaving 14 bases not matched to a gene. Germline V CDR1 and CDR2: SGHTA, FQGTGA. The CDR3 DNA is TGTGCCAGCAGCGGGCCGGGAGGCTGTCTTCGTTACGAGCAGTACTTC. Its translation is CASSGPGGCLRYEQYF.

The chain combines TRBV30 with TRBJ2-1; D is possibly TRBD2 (6 bases). CDR1 is GTSNPN and CDR2 is SVGIG in the germline V gene (reference sequence). Trimming took off 3 bases at V and 11 bases at J, with 17 bases between the two ends. This CDR3 has 13 amino acids. CDR3 loop: CAWSLQTSSKQFF. As DNA, the CDR3 is TGTGCCTGGAGCCTTCAGACTAGTAGTAAGCAGTTCTTC. Drawing the rest from reference TRBV30 and TRBJ2-1, the complete variable domain is SQTIHQWPATLVQPVGSPLSLECTVEGTSNPNLYWYRQAAGRGLQLLFYSVGIGQISSEVPQNLSASRPQDRQFILSSKKLLLSDSGFYLCAWSLQTSSKQFFGPGTRLTVL.

This chain connects TRBV4-1 to TRBJ2-2; tentative D call: TRBD1 (6 bases). The ends were cut back, 2 bases at V and 6 bases at J, with 13 bases in the middle. CDR3 length: 15 amino acids. The germline CDR1 and CDR2 sequences are MGHRA and YSYEKL. The CDR3 DNA is TGCGCCAGCAGCCAAATCCTACAGGGAGCCGGGGAGCTGTTTTTT. Translated, it gives CASSQILQGAGELFF.

This chain links TRBV19 with TRBJ2-3; 7 bases are a match to TRBD1. V shed 10 bases, J shed 0 bases, and the junction held 13 bases outside the gene matches. The CDR3 extends over 16 amino acids. The germline CDR1 and CDR2 sequences are LNHDA and SQIVND (reference sequence). The CDR3: CATHKGRGRSTDTQYF. The CDR3 DNA is TGTGCCACCCATAAAGGAAGGGGGCGAAGCACAGATACGCAGTATTTT.

The chain is built from TRBV11-2 and TRBJ2-1; 9 positions agree with TRBD1. The CDR3 has 15 residues. The V and J ends lost 5 bases and 5 bases, in that order; junction bases with no gene match: 7. CDR1 is SGHAT, CDR2 FQNNGV, per germline. The CDR3 protein is CASSPTGGFHNEQFF. The CDR3 DNA follows: TGTGCCAGCAGCCCAACAGGGGGCTTTCACAATGAGCAGTTCTTC.

The rearrangement uses TRBV27 and TRBJ2-2; D is uncertain. CDR3 length equals 16 residues. The V end was cut by 2 bases, the J end by 1 base, with 11 bases between. Germline CDR1 and CDR2: MNHEY and SMNVEV (reference sequence). Here the CDR3 reads CASSLHGFENTGELFF. The CDR3 DNA reads as TGTGCCAGCAGTTTACACGGTTTCGAGAACACCGGGGAGCTGTTTTTT.

Points on this clone: The junction does not match germline at one end; this may be a read error. The chain uses TRBV5-1 and TRBJ1-4; D uncertain. The CDR3 is made up of 15 amino acids. Germline V lookup: CDR1 SGHRS, CDR2 YFSETQ. CDR3 coding DNA: TGCGCCGGCAGCTTGGTACCGGGTTCAAATGAAAAACTGTTTTTT. The encoded protein is CAGSLVPGSNEKLFF.

The genes are TRBV10-3 and TRBJ1-2; TRBD1 matches at 10 bases. CDR1 is ENHRY and CDR2 is SYGVKD in the germline V gene. The CDR3 runs to 15 residues. Unmatched junction bases numbered 0, after V lost 0 bases and J lost 2 bases. In DNA, the CDR3 is TGTGCCATCAGTGAGTCGACAGGGGGCAACTATGGCTACACCTTC. It yields the protein CAISESTGGNYGYTF.

The CDR3 DNA reads TGCAGCGTTGAGCGAGTGCGGGAGGAGACCCAGTACTTC. Translation gives CSVERVREETQYF. The J gene is TRBJ2-5, the V gene TRBV29-1; 7 nucleotides align to TRBD2. This CDR3 contains 13 residues. Trimming took 3 bases from V and 5 from J; bases not matched to a gene: 6. CDR1 is SQVTM, CDR2 ANQGSEA, per germline. The full variable domain, with the rest looked up from reference TRBV29-1 and TRBJ2-5, is SAVISQKPSRDICQRGTSLTIQCQVDSQVTMMFWYRQQPGQSLTLIATANQGSEATYESGFVIDKFPISRPNLTFSTLTVSNMSPEDSSIYLCSVERVREETQYFGPGTRLLVL.

The J gene is TRBJ2-7, the V gene TRBV13, with D hard to call. The CDR3 has 13 amino acids. V was clipped by 4 bases and J by 3 bases, with 10 bases between them. The germline V gene has CDR1 PRHDT and CDR2 FYEKMQ (reference sequence). The CDR3 region has the DNA TGTGCCAGCAGCTCCCCTCTCGGCTACGAGCAGTACTTC. Translation gives CASSSPLGYEQYF.

V and J are TRBV19 and TRBJ2-7; 12 bases align to TRBD2. V lost 6 bases to trimming and J lost 4 bases; unmatched junction nucleotides: 4. This CDR3 is built from 14 residues. Germline CDR1 LNHDA, CDR2 SQIVND (reference sequence). CDR3 amino acids: CASSPLAGGYEQYF. The CDR3 nucleotides read TGTGCCAGTAGCCCACTAGCGGGGGGTTACGAGCAGTACTTC.

The V and J genes are TRBV9 and TRBJ2-7, with 10 bases that match TRBD2. Looked up from germline, CDR1 is SGDLS and CDR2 is YYNGEE. The junction had 4 bases not matched to a gene; V was cut back by 0 bases and J by 1 base. CDR3 length: 16 residues. Here the CDR3 reads CASSVGIAGGSYEQYF. CDR3 coding DNA: TGTGCCAGCAGCGTAGGGATAGCGGGGGGTTCCTACGAGCAGTACTTC.

A word on this clone: Its ends do not fully match the called genes, so a read error is possible. The gene calls are TRBV7-9 and TRBJ2-7; TRBD2 aligns across 10 bases. The CDR3 length is 15 residues. The germline CDR1 and CDR2 sequences are SEHNR and FQNEAQ (reference sequence). The CDR3 loop is CSSSSSSGGVFRQYF. CDR3 nucleotide sequence: TGTTCCAGCAGCTCCTCAAGCGGGGGGGTGTTTAGGCAGTACTTC.

The chain joins TRBV6-8 to TRBJ2-1; 10 bases agree with TRBD2. CDR3 length equals 15 residues. Per germline, CDR1 MNHGY and CDR2 SAAAGT. V lost 5 bases and J lost 5; bases outside the gene matches: 6. CDR3 sequence reads: CASSRQSGRDNEQFF. For the CDR3, the DNA is TGTGCCAGCAGTAGGCAAAGCGGGAGGGACAATGAGCAGTTCTTC.

This chain uses TRBV9 with TRBJ2-7; TRBD2 matches 9 bases. The CDR3 spans 15 residues. The ends lost 0 bases at V and 1 base at J; junction bases unmatched: 2. The germline V gene encodes CDR1 SGDLS and CDR2 YYNGEE. CDR3 in amino acids: CASSVGGGGSYEQYF. CDR3 bases: TGTGCCAGCAGCGTAGGCGGGGGGGGATCCTACGAGCAGTACTTC. The whole variable domain, remainder taken from reference TRBV9 and TRBJ2-7, is DSGVTQTPKHLITATGQRVTLRCSPRSGDLSVYWYQQSLDQGLQFLIQYYNGEERAKGNILERFSAQQFPDLHSELNLSSLELGDSALYFCASSVGGGGSYEQYFGPGTRLTVT.

This chain links TRBV21-1 with TRBJ1-1; TRBD1 reflects the table's D call only, with no check against the DNA. TRBV21-1 is termed a pseudogene. CDR3 length equals 13 residues. In DNA, the CDR3 is TGTGCCAGCAGCAGACAGGGAAGGACTGAAGCTTTCTTT. It yields the protein CASSRQGRTEAFF.

This chain uses TRBV5-1 with TRBJ2-5; a possible D gene is TRBD2 (5 bases). The germline V gene has CDR1 SGHRS and CDR2 YFSETQ. Trimming shortened V by 5 bases and J by 4 bases, and 15 bases separated the two germline ends. This CDR3 comprises 14 residues. The CDR3: CASSRGPRGETQYF. CDR3 sequence (DNA): TGCGCCAGCAGTAGAGGACCCCGGGGAGAGACCCAGTACTTC.

V usage is TRBV29-1 and J usage is TRBJ2-3; TRBD1 aligns across 9 bases. CDR3 size: 15 residues. Trimming cost V 6 bases and J 1 base; bases outside gene matches: 8. Germline V CDR1 and CDR2: SQVTM, ANQGSEA. Here the CDR3 DNA reads TGCAGCGTCAAACTGGGACAGGGAGGCACAGATACGCAGTATTTT. This gives the protein CSVKLGQGGTDTQYF.

The genes are TRBV27 and TRBJ2-2; 11 bases line up with TRBD1. V lost 8 bases and J lost 2; bases outside the gene matches: 10. Germline CDR1 and CDR2: MNHEY and SMNVEV (reference sequence). This CDR3 is 17 amino acids long. CDR3 nucleotides: TGTGCCAGCCGCCGGACAGGGGGCCCAACCAACACCGGGGAGCTGTTTTTT. Translating gives CASRRTGGPTNTGELFF.

The V and J genes are TRBV4-2 and TRBJ1-6, with D perhaps matching TRBD1 (6 bases). The CDR3 is made up of 16 amino acids. Per the germline V gene, CDR1 is LGHNA and CDR2 is YNFKEQ. Between the trimmed V and J ends, which lost 2 bases and 7 bases, there was a span of 15 bases. The DNA of the CDR3 is TGTGCCAGCAGCCAAAACCCACAGGGTACCAATTCACCCCTCCACTTT. Translating gives CASSQNPQGTNSPLHF.

The table lists this clone with a count of one. The chain combines TRBV28 with TRBJ2-2; 13 bases are shared with TRBD2. With V trimmed by 5 bases and J by 3 bases, 6 bases remained unmatched. The CDR3 sequence is 17 residues long. Germline V CDR1 and CDR2: MDHEN, SYDVKM. The CDR3 reads CASSLLAGGPYTGELFF. The CDR3 DNA follows: TGTGCCAGCAGTCTACTAGCGGGGGGGCCATACACCGGGGAGCTGTTTTTT.

The gene calls are TRBV5-1 and TRBJ2-5; 7 nucleotides align to TRBD2. Germline-derived CDR1 and CDR2 are SGHRS and YFSETQ. Losses at the gene ends were 0 bases for V and 2 bases for J; bases not matched to a gene: 4. This CDR3 is 15 amino acids long. The CDR3 spells CASSLVPSGQETQYF. The CDR3 DNA follows: TGCGCCAGCAGCTTGGTCCCTAGCGGACAAGAGACCCAGTACTTC.